A selection of T cell receptor beta chains follows, all from one sample in a study of human T cells and chemical hapten exposure. Each CDR3 protein is one row after TCRdb ran MiXCR on the RACE reads. The sample yields fewer than 85,000 distinct CDR3 sequences, roughly 10% seen once. The sequencing used whole blood, collected in connection with sensitization to the hapten diphenylcyclopropenone (DPC). The receptors here all came from a young man with alopecia areata. Some clones in this sample may be carry-over from other donors' samples. The CDR3 runs from the conserved cysteine through the conserved F or W. Fields, in order: clone size, J gene, V gene, D gene, CDR3 protein, CDR3 DNA. A D gene is named only where the DNA matches it firmly. Clone size is stated in some rows and not others, as once, few, many or a class when expanded.

- | TRBJ2-1 | TRBV9 | TRBD2 | CASTWGGGPYNEQFF | TGTGCCAGCACATGGGGCGGGGGGCCTTACAATGAGCAGTTCTTC
many | TRBJ2-1 | TRBV6-5 | - | CASSPSWGGLQNEQFF | TGTGCCAGCAGTCCCTCCTGGGGGGGCTTGCAGAATGAGCAGTTCTTC
- | TRBJ2-5 | TRBV10-3 | TRBD2 | CAISPYSGSQETQYF | TGTGCCATCAGTCCCTATAGCGGGTCCCAAGAGACCCAGTACTTC
few | TRBJ2-5 | TRBV4-3 | - | CASSQDRTVGPETQYF | TGCGCCAGCAGCCAAGATCGGACGGTAGGGCCAGAGACCCAGTACTTC
few | TRBJ1-4 | TRBV15 | TRBD1 | CATSETGRGEKLFF | TGTGCCACCAGCGAGACAGGGAGGGGCGAAAAACTGTTTTTT
many | TRBJ2-2 | TRBV11-2 | - | CASSSPRKAGELFF | TGTGCCAGCAGCTCCCCTAGGAAGGCCGGGGAGCTGTTTTTT
- | TRBJ2-3 | TRBV24-1 | - | CATSDLYTDTQYF | TGTGCCACCAGTGATTTGTACACAGATACGCAGTATTTT
few | TRBJ2-2 | TRBV9 | TRBD2 | CASSVAASGGYTGELFF | TGTGCCAGCAGCGTGGCGGCTAGCGGGGGATACACCGGGGAGCTGTTTTTT
few | TRBJ2-3 | TRBV12-5 | TRBD1 | CASGKVDRGREDTQYF | TGTGCTAGTGGCAAAGTTGACAGGGGGCGTGAAGATACGCAGTATTTT
many | TRBJ2-1 | TRBV7-9 | - | CASSLEPLGGRINEQFF | TGTGCCAGCAGCTTAGAGCCTCTAGGGGGAAGGATCAATGAGCAGTTCTTC
few | TRBJ1-6 | TRBV12-2 | - | CASRPTGSGSPLHF | TGTGCAAGTCGCCCGACAGGGTCCGGTTCACCCCTCCACTTT
few | TRBJ2-4 | TRBV6-1 | TRBD1 | CASSGNRGTQRDIQYF | TGTGCCAGCAGTGGAAACAGGGGGACCCAACGGGACATTCAGTACTTC
few | TRBJ1-5 | TRBV4-2 | - | CASSQDGDNQPQHF | TGTGCCAGCAGCCAAGACGGAGATAATCAGCCCCAGCATTTT
few | TRBJ2-4 | TRBV4-2 | - | CASSQEGAPPQNIQYF | TGTGCCAGCAGCCAAGAAGGCGCCCCTCCTCAAAACATTCAGTACTTC
few | TRBJ2-1 | TRBV7-6 | - | CASSPSRDNEQFF | TGTGCCAGCAGCCCTTCGAGGGACAATGAGCAGTTCTTC
- | TRBJ2-5 | TRBV12-3/TRBV12-4 | - | CASSSNTFQAYQETQYF | TGTGCCAGCAGTTCAAATACCTTTCAAGCGTACCAAGAGACCCAGTACTTC
many | TRBJ2-3 | TRBV29-1 | TRBD1 | CSVLQGSTDTQYF | TGCAGCGTTTTACAGGGGTCCACAGATACGCAGTATTTT
- | TRBJ1-6 | TRBV20-1 | - | CSASQDSSYNSPLHF | TGCAGTGCTAGCCAGGACAGCTCCTATAATTCACCCCTCCACTTT
few | TRBJ2-1 | TRBV27 | TRBD1 | CASRRTGHYNEQFF | TGTGCCAGCAGACGGACAGGGCACTACAATGAGCAGTTCTTC
many | TRBJ2-1 | TRBV6-2/TRBV6-3 | TRBD2 | CASSPSGGVHNEQFF | TGTGCCAGCAGTCCTAGCGGGGGGGTTCACAATGAGCAGTTCTTC
few | TRBJ1-1 | TRBV7-9 | TRBD1 | CAQTTGGGTEAFF | TGTGCCCAGACTACAGGGGGGGGCACTGAAGCTTTCTTT
many | TRBJ2-7 | TRBV24-1 | - | CATRSEEGNGQYF | TGTGCCACCAGGAGTGAGGAGGGCAACGGGCAGTACTTC
many | TRBJ2-7 | TRBV20-1 | TRBD2 | CSARRSGGLSYEQYF | TGCAGTGCTAGAAGGAGCGGGGGACTATCCTACGAGCAGTACTTC
few | TRBJ2-3 | TRBV12-3/TRBV12-4 | - | CASSGLGLGGPTDTQYF | TGTGCCAGCAGTGGACTGGGACTTGGCGGACCCACAGATACGCAGTATTTT
- | TRBJ1-5 | TRBV18 | - | CASSPNRRDQPQHF | TGTGCCAGCTCACCAAACAGGAGGGATCAGCCCCAGCATTTT
few | TRBJ1-1 | TRBV9 | - | CASSVVGLENEAFF | TGTGCCAGCAGCGTAGTGGGGTTGGAAAATGAAGCTTTCTTT
- | TRBJ1-1 | TRBV20-1 | - | CSAREWVNTEAFF | TGCAGTGCTAGGGAATGGGTGAACACTGAAGCTTTCTTT
many | TRBJ1-4 | TRBV15 | - | CATSRDQMRGGLFF | TGTGCCACCAGCAGAGATCAGATGAGAGGAGGACTGTTTTTT
- | TRBJ1-6 | TRBV20-1 | - | CSAPLGVYNSPLHF | TGCAGTGCGCCTCTGGGGGTTTATAATTCACCCCTCCACTTT
few | TRBJ1-2 | TRBV28 | - | CASRPGVNYGYTF | TGTGCCAGCAGACCAGGGGTTAACTATGGCTACACCTTC
many | TRBJ1-2 | TRBV18 | - | CASSPRDDPRANYGYTF | TGTGCCAGCTCACCCCGGGACGACCCGAGAGCTAACTATGGCTACACCTTC
few | TRBJ1-1 | TRBV10-2 | TRBD1 | CASSDRETEAFF | TGCGCCAGCAGCGACAGGGAAACTGAAGCTTTCTTT
many | TRBJ2-1 | TRBV7-3 | TRBD1 | CASSSQGSSYNEQFF | TGTGCCAGCAGCTCACAGGGGAGCTCCTACAATGAGCAGTTCTTC
- | TRBJ1-1 | TRBV6-5 | - | CASSYGTPEGWTEAFF | TGTGCCAGCAGTTATGGGACCCCCGAGGGTTGGACTGAAGCTTTCTTT
once | TRBJ1-1 | TRBV20-1 | TRBD1 | CSARASGTGKFHAFF | TGCAGTGCTAGAGCCTCCGGGACAGGGAAGTTTCATGCTTTCTTT
- | TRBJ2-4 | TRBV29-1 | - | CSVEAGAGGNIQYF | TGCAGCGTTGAAGCGGGCGCAGGAGGAAACATTCAGTACTTC
many | TRBJ2-1 | TRBV6-2/TRBV6-3 | TRBD2 | CASRAGTSVLNEQFF | TGTGCCAGCAGGGCCGGGACTAGCGTATTAAATGAGCAGTTCTTC
- | TRBJ1-2 | TRBV28 | - | CASSSGGTPRSYTF | TGTGCCAGCAGTTCCGGAGGGACACCGCGAAGCTACACCTTC
- | TRBJ2-3 | TRBV24-1 | TRBD1 | CATSDVGTGTDTQYF | TGTGCCACCAGTGATGTGGGGACAGGCACAGATACGCAGTATTTT